One sample yielded the 3 T cell receptor beta chains listed below, sequenced in a study of memory CD4+ T cells and cytomegalovirus serostatus. Single viable CD3+CD4+CD8-CD45RO+ cells were sorted as the memory CD4+ T cells. TCRdb keeps only in-frame clones here, not all; method: immunoSEQ multiplex PCR. The table shows just under 95,000 clones, with 75% to 90% occurring only once. Material: memory CD4+ T cells from blood. These receptors all come from an adult in good health and CMV-seropositive.

The chain couples TRBV7-9 to TRBJ2-3, with 13 positions matching TRBD2. In germline, CDR1 is SEHNR, CDR2 FQNEAQ (reference sequence). Unmatched junction bases numbered 15, after V lost 8 bases and J lost 4 bases. This CDR3 is built from 18 residues. The CDR3 is CASGKLAGGRSSPDTQYF. CDR3 DNA sequence: TGTGCCAGCGGTAAACTAGCGGGAGGGCGTAGTTCGCCAGATACGCAGTATTTT.

The CDR3 loop reads CASSSRDSREGNTIYF. The CDR3 coding sequence is TGTGCCAGCAGTTCCCGGGATTCCCGGGAGGGAAACACCATATATTTT. The chain employs TRBV6-5 and TRBJ1-3; D uncertain. This CDR3 has 16 amino acids. Germline-derived CDR1 and CDR2 are MNHEY and SVGAGI. The V and J ends lost 4 bases and 4 bases respectively, with 17 bases between them.

The V gene is TRBV6-1, the J gene TRBJ2-5; D is possibly TRBD1 or TRBD2 (5 bases each). Trimming took 3 bases from V and 4 from J, leaving 21 bases between them. The CDR3 loop spans 17 amino acids. Germline assignment: CDR1 MNHNS and CDR2 SASEGT. CDR3 in DNA: TGTGCCAGCAGTGAGTTCCTGGGGACCAGCCGGGTAGAGACCCAGTACTTC. Translating gives CASSEFLGTSRVETQYF.